This T cell receptor (beta chain) came from a study of CD8 T cells in ankylosing spondylitis. Points from the study as a whole: Seven or eight highly homologous variants formed a TCR beta motif that appeared characteristic of ankylosing spondylitis blood.

This clonotype was seen repeatedly, ten times or more. Its antigen is not known. Preparation of TCR beta libraries was done by quantitative 5'-RACE with molecular barcodes. From the 5' RACE reads, TCRdb called clonotypes with MiXCR, one entry per CDR3 protein. The data show 250,000 to 350,000 distinct CDR3 sequences, with 20% seen just once and under 8.5% held by the top ten. V gave up 12 bases and J gave up 6 bases, with 8 bases separating them. This CDR3 is built from 10 residues. Germline CDR1 is KGHDR and CDR2 is SFDVKD. Sequencing input: blood, either unsorted or a sorted T cell fraction (not recorded which). The V and J genes are TRBV24-1 and TRBJ1-5; D remains ambiguous. This TCR was recovered from a male donor with ankylosing spondylitis or in good health (not recorded which). CDR3 in DNA: TGTGCCGCGACCGGTCAGCCCCAGCATTTT. The encoded protein is CAATGQPQHF.